The T cell receptor beta chain described here comes from a study of blood T cell repertoires in COVID-19. Study summary: Some COVID-19 samples were acute and others convalescent; all came from the United States, Italy and Spain. T cells, B-cell-depleted T cells, or PBMCs provided the cDNA or gDNA that served as material.

This clone appeared a single time. In the original analysis: Reference gene primer amplification in the assay estimated nucleated cell counts. This table comes from immunoSEQ multiplex PCR, and its TCRdb copy is limited to in-frame clones, with some not included. The V and J calls and clone size are taken from that table; D and trimming were inferred from the DNA. The sample consists of about 43,000 clones, roughly 80% of them appearing once. Specimen: peripheral blood. The TCR originated in a woman aged 60 to 75 with acute or convalescent COVID-19.

CDR3 residues: CASRSPPAVGEQYF. The CDR3, as DNA: TGTGCCAGCAGAAGTCCTCCAGCGGTGGGCGAGCAGTACTTC. This chain links TRBV6-6 with TRBJ2-7; possibly TRBD2 for D (5 bases). Trimming stripped 6 bases from V and 6 bases from J, with 18 bases between. This CDR3 has 14 residues. Germline CDR1 is MNHNY and CDR2 is SVGAGI (reference sequence).